One and the same sample provided the 16 T cell receptor beta chains below, sequenced in a study of tumor-infiltrating lymphocytes in primary liver carcinoma. Alongside blood RNA obtained from unsorted whole blood, germline DNA was also extracted. With a constant-region primer, TCR beta cDNA was made from approximately 520 ng of total RNA. What produced the TCR beta libraries was three nested multiplex PCR rounds using slightly modified ARM-PCR. With TRBV1-TRBV30 forward primers and a C-beta reverse primer, the first two PCR rounds were run for about 10 cycles each. TCRdb itself ran the multiplex PCR reads through MiXCR, one entry per CDR3 protein. The sample lists 250,000 to 350,000 distinct CDR3 sequences, approximately 54% seen once, with approximately 15% in the top ten. Sequenced input: peripheral blood. These receptors came from a woman in her thirties with primary liver carcinoma and hepatitis B virus infection.

The chain couples TRBV6-1 to TRBJ2-2, with D perhaps matching TRBD1 or TRBD2 (6 bases each). The V gene's germline CDR1 is MNHNS and CDR2 SASEGT. With 8 bases removed from V and 0 bases from J, the gap between germline ends came to 13 bases. The CDR3 has 15 residues. CDR3 bases: TGTGCCAGCGTACGGAGGGGGGCGAACACCGGGGAGCTGTTTTTT. Its protein is CASVRRGANTGELFF.

For this clonotype: This may arise from a read error, as a much more abundant clone is one base away. The conserved final phenylalanine or tryptophan is absent from the CDR3, which likely points to a read error. The rearrangement joins TRBV6-5 to TRBJ1-1; a weak D match, TRBD1 (5 bases). Germline lookup yields CDR1 MNHEY and CDR2 SVGAGI. Trimming took off 5 bases at V and 0 bases at J, with 13 bases between the two ends. This CDR3 is 15 amino acids long. The CDR3 spells CASSRKATVNTEAFS. The CDR3 DNA sequence: TGTGCCAGCAGTCGGAAAGCGACAGTGAACACTGAAGCTTTCTCT.

V usage is TRBV28 and J usage is TRBJ2-1; 9 bases map to TRBD2. This CDR3 contains 16 residues. Germline loops: CDR1 MDHEN, CDR2 SYDVKM. After removal of 7 bases from V and 6 bases from J, the junction contained 13 bases not matched to a gene. CDR3 in DNA: TGTGCCAGCACCCACCTGGGGACTAGCCCGATCAATGAGCAGTTCTTC. This gives the protein CASTHLGTSPINEQFF.

In regard to this clonotype: Being one base from a much bigger clone, this may be a read error. The V gene is TRBV10-2, the J gene TRBJ2-1; 9 bases align to TRBD1. CDR1 is WSHSY and CDR2 is SAAADI in the germline V gene. This CDR3 region has 14 residues. The CDR3 spells CVSIRDRVYNEQFF. The CDR3 nucleotides are TGCGTCAGTATCCGGGACAGGGTCTACAATGAGCAGTTCTTC.

Regarding this clonotype: It is likely a read error, because the conserved phenylalanine at the end of the CDR3 is missing. V usage is TRBV6-6 and J usage is TRBJ2-1; a possible D gene is TRBD1 (6 bases). CDR1 MNHNY and CDR2 SVGAGI come from the germline V gene (reference sequence). This CDR3 has 17 amino acids. With 2 bases removed from V and 5 bases from J, the gap between germline ends came to 19 bases. CDR3 DNA sequence: TGTGCCAGCAGTTACCCCGGGAACAGGGCCTTAGACAATGAGCAGTTCCTC. Its translation is CASSYPGNRALDNEQFL.

The chain uses TRBV12-3 or TRBV12-4 and TRBJ2-7, with 7 bases fitting TRBD1. The CDR3 runs 14 residues. Trimming cost V 6 bases and J 6 bases; bases outside gene matches: 11. The CDR3 bases are TGTGCCAGCAGACCCAACCCGACAGGGTCCGAGCAGTACTTC. This gives the protein CASRPNPTGSEQYF.

This clonotype has more than one count but fewer than ten. The J gene is TRBJ2-7, the V gene TRBV7-9; 9 positions match TRBD2. The CDR3 spans 13 residues. Germline trimming cut 3 bases from V and 4 bases from J; bases unmatched to any gene: 1. Germline loops: CDR1 SEHNR, CDR2 FQNEAQ (reference sequence). The CDR3 nucleotides are TGTGCCAGCAGCTTGAGCGGGAGGTACGAGCAGTACTTC. Its translation is CASSLSGRYEQYF.

Worth noting for this clonotype: This may be a read error, as it is one base from a much larger clone. This chain uses TRBV11-2 with TRBJ2-7; D ambiguous. Trimming cost V 2 bases and J 3 bases, with 14 bases left between them. The CDR3 loop spans 15 amino acids. Germline V lookup: CDR1 SGHAT, CDR2 FQNNGV. CDR3 region: CASSLCGGAIYEQYF. In DNA form, the CDR3 reads TGTGCCAGCAGCTTATGCGGCGGAGCCATCTACGAGCAGTACTTC.

The chain uses TRBV11-1 and TRBJ2-3; a weak D match, TRBD2 (6 bases). With 4 bases removed from V and 10 bases from J, the gap between germline ends came to 18 bases. CDR3 length: 14 amino acids. Germline-derived CDR1 and CDR2 are SGHAT and FQDESV (reference sequence). CDR3 nucleotides: TGTGCCAGCAGCTCTGGCACGGGAGATTCTGCGCAGTATTTT. Translated, it gives CASSSGTGDSAQYF.

The chain employs TRBV28 and TRBJ2-3; 8 bases align to TRBD2. The germline gives CDR1 MDHEN, CDR2 SYDVKM. The length of the CDR3 is 17 residues. V trimming: 6 bases; J trimming: 3 bases; junction bases outside the gene matches: 14. CDR3 sequence reads: CASRPTISGIETDTQYF. The CDR3 DNA follows: TGTGCCAGCAGACCAACCATTAGCGGGATTGAGACAGATACGCAGTATTTT.

This clonotype was seen only once. This rearrangement joins TRBV7-8 to TRBJ2-3; TRBD2 matches 7 bases. V was pared by 2 bases and J by 1 base, with 9 bases of the junction left unmatched. This CDR3 spans 17 amino acids. Germline V gives CDR1 SGHVS, CDR2 FQNEAQ. The CDR3 sequence: CASSLRGSGMGTDTQYF. As DNA, the CDR3 is TGTGCCAGCAGCTTACGCGGCAGCGGGATGGGCACAGATACGCAGTATTTT.

This clonotype has only a few counts. A much more abundant neighbour one base away suggests this may be a read error. The rearrangement joins TRBV12-3 or TRBV12-4 to TRBJ1-2; D uncertain. This CDR3 contains 13 residues. The CDR3 loop is CVSSLTGKRGYTF. The CDR3 region has the DNA TGTGTCAGCAGTTTGACGGGGAAGAGGGGCTACACCTTC.

This rearrangement joins TRBV10-3 to TRBJ2-1; 12 positions agree with TRBD2. The V segment lost 10 bases and the J segment 8 bases; nucleotides outside the gene matches: 6. The V gene's germline CDR1 is ENHRY and CDR2 SYGVKD. The CDR3 covers 13 residues. The CDR3 here is CATLTSGSYEQFF. CDR3 bases: TGTGCCACCCTGACTAGCGGGAGTTATGAGCAGTTCTTC.

Concerning this clonotype itself: This may be a read error: a much more frequent sequence differs by one nucleotide. The chain couples TRBV29-1 to TRBJ2-2, with 8 bases identical to TRBD2. CDR3 length: 13 amino acids. Germline V lookup: CDR1 SQVTM, CDR2 ANQGSEA. CDR3 region: CGVSGTNTGELFF. DNA of the CDR3: TGCGGCGTTAGCGGGACGAACACCGGGGAGCTGTTTTTT.

The genes are TRBV12-2 and TRBJ1-5; whether TRBD1, the table's D call, matches the DNA was not checked. TRBV12-2 is annotated as a pseudogene. The CDR3 covers 14 residues. The CDR3: CASLKNRDNQPQHF. The CDR3 bases are TGTGCAAGTCTCAAAAACAGGGACAATCAGCCCCAGCATTTT.

This clonotype was seen ten or more times. The V and J genes are TRBV11-2 and TRBJ2-5; TRBD2 matches at 13 bases. CDR1 is SGHAT and CDR2 is FQNNGV in the germline V gene. Trimming cost V 3 bases and J 5 bases; bases outside gene matches: 3. The CDR3 covers 15 residues. As DNA, the CDR3 is TGTGCCAGCAGCTTTAGGACTAGCGGGAGCGAGACCCAGTACTTC. Its translation is CASSFRTSGSETQYF.